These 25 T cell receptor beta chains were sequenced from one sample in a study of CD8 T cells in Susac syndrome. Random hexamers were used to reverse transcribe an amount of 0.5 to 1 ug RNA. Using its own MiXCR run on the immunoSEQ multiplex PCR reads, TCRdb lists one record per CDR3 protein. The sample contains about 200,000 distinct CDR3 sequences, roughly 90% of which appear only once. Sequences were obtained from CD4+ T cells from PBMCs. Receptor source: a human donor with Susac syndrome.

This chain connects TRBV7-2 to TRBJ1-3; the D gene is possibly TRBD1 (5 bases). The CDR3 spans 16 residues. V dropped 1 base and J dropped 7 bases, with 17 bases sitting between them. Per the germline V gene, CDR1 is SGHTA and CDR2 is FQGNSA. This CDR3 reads CASSLVSTEDSNTIYF. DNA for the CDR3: TGTGCCAGCAGCTTAGTATCGACAGAGGATTCGAACACCATATATTTT.

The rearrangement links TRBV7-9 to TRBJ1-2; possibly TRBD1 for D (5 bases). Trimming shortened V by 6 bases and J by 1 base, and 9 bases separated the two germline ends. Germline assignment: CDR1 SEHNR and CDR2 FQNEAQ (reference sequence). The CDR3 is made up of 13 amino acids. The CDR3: CASRPGVNYGYTF. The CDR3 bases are TGTGCCAGCAGACCGGGGGTTAACTATGGCTACACCTTC.

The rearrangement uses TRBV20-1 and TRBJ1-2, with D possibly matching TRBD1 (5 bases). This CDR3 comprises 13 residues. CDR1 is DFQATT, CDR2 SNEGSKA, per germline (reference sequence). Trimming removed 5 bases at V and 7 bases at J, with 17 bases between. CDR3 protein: CSAPPRGPRGYTF. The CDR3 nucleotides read TGCAGTGCTCCCCCACGGGGCCCCCGTGGCTACACCTTC.

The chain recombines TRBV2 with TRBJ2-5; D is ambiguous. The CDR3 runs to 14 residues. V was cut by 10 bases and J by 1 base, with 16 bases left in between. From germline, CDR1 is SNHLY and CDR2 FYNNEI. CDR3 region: CAIIPPPVQETQYF. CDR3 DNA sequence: TGTGCCATAATCCCACCTCCGGTCCAAGAGACCCAGTACTTC.

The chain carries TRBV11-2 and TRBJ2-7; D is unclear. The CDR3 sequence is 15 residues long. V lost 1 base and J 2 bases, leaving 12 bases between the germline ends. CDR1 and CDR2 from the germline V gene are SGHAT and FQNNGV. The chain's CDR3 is CASSLGLARTYEQYF. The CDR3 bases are TGTGCCAGCAGCTTAGGATTGGCTAGGACCTACGAGCAGTACTTC.

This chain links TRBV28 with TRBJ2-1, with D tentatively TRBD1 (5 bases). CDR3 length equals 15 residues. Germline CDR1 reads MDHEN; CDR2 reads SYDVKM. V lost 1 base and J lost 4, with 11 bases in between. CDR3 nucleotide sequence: TGTGCCAGCAGTTTATCGAGGACAATATACAATGAGCAGTTCTTC. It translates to CASSLSRTIYNEQFF.

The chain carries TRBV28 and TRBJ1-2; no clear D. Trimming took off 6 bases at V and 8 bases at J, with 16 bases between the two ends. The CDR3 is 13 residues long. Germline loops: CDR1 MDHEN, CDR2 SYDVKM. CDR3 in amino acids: CASRWNGLGGYTF. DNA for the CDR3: TGTGCCAGCAGGTGGAACGGGCTCGGGGGCTACACCTTC.

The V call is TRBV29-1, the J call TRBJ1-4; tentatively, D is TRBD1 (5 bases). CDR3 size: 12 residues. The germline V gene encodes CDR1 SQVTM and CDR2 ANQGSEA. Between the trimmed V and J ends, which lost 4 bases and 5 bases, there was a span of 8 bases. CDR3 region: CSVGSGNEKLFF. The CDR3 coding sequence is TGCAGCGTTGGCTCAGGGAATGAAAAACTGTTTTTT.

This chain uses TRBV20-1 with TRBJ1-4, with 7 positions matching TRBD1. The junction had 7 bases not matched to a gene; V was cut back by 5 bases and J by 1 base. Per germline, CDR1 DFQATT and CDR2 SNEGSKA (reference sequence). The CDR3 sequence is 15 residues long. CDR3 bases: TGCAGTGCTCAAACAGGGGAAGGAACTAATGAAAAACTGTTTTTT. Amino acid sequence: CSAQTGEGTNEKLFF.

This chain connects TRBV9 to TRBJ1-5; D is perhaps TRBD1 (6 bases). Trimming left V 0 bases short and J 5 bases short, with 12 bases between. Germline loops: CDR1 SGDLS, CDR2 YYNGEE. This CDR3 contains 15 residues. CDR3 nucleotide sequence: TGTGCCAGCAGCGTAGGAATGGACAGTCATCAGCCCCAGCATTTT. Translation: CASSVGMDSHQPQHF.

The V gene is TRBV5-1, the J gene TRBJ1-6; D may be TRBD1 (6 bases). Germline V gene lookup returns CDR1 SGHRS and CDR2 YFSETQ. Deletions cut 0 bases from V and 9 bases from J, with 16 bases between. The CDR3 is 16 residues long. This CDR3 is CASSLGMVPGVSPLHF. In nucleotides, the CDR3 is TGCGCCAGCAGCTTGGGAATGGTCCCAGGGGTTTCACCCCTCCACTTT.

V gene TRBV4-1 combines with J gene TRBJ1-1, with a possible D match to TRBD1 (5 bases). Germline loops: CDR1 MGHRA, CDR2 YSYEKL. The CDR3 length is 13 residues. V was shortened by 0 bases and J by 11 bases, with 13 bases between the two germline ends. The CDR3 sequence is CASSQDTGVRAFF. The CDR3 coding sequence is TGCGCCAGCAGCCAAGATACGGGGGTTAGGGCTTTCTTT.

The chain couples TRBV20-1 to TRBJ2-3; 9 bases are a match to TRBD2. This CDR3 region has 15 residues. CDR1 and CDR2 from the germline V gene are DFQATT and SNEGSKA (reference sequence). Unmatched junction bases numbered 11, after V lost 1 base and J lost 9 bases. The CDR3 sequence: CSARGPAGGEGTQYF. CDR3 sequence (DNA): TGCAGTGCTAGAGGCCCAGCGGGAGGTGAAGGAACGCAGTATTTT.

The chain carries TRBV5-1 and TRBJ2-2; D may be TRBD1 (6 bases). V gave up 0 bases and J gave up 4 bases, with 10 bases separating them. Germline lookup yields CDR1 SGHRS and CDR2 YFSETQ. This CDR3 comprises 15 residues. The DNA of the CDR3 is TGCGCCAGCAGCTTGGTTCCCAGGGGCACCGGGGAGCTGTTTTTT. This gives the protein CASSLVPRGTGELFF.

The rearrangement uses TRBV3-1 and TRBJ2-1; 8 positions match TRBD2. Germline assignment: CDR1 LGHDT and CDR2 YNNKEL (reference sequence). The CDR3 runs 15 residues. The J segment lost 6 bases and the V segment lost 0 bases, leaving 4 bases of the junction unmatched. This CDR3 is CASSQDGGGLNEQFF. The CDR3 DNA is TGTGCCAGCAGCCAAGACGGGGGGGGGCTCAATGAGCAGTTCTTC.

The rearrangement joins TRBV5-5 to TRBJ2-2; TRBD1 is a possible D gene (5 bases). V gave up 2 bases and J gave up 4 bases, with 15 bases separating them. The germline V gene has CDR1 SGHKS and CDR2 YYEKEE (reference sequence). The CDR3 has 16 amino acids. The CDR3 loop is CASSFEIDRPTGELFF. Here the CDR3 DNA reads TGTGCCAGCAGCTTCGAGATAGACAGACCCACCGGGGAGCTGTTTTTT.

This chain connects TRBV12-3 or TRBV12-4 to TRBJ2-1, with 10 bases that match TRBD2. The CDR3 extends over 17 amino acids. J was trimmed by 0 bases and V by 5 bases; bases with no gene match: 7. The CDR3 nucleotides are TGTGCCAGCAGTCCGGGACTAGCGCTAAGCTCCTACAATGAGCAGTTCTTC. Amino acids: CASSPGLALSSYNEQFF.

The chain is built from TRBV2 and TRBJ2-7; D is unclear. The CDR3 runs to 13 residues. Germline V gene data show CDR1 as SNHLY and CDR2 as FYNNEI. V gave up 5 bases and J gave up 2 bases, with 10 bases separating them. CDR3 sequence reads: CASSFQGTYEQYF. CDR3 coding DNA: TGTGCCAGCAGTTTCCAAGGAACCTACGAGCAGTACTTC.

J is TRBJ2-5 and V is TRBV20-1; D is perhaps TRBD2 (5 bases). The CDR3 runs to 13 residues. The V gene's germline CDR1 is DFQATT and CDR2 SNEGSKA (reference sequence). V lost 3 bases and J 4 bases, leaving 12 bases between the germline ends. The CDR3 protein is CSASEPGIETQYF. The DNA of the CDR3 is TGCAGTGCTAGTGAGCCGGGAATAGAGACCCAGTACTTC.

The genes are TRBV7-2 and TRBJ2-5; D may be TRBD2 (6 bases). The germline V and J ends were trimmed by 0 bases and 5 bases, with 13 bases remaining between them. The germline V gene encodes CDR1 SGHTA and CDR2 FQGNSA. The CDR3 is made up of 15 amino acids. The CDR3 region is CASSLATSSQETQYF. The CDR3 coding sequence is TGTGCCAGCAGCTTAGCCACTAGCTCTCAGGAGACCCAGTACTTC.

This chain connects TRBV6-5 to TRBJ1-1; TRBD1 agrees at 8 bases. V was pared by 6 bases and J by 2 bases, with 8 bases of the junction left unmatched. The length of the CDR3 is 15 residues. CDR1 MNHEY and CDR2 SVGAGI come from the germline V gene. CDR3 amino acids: CASSSGQGANTEAFF. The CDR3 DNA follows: TGTGCCAGCAGCAGTGGACAGGGAGCAAACACTGAAGCTTTCTTT.

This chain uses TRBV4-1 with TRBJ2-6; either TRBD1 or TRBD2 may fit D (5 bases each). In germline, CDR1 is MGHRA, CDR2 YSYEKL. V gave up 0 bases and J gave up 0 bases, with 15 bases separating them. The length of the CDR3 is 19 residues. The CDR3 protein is CASSQEAAGILSGANVLTF. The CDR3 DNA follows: TGCGCCAGCAGCCAAGAAGCGGCAGGGATACTCTCTGGGGCCAACGTCCTGACTTTC.

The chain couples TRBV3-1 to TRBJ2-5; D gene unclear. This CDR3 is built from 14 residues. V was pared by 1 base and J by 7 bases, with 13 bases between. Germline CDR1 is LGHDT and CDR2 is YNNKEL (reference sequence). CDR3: CASSQGSGRSTQYF. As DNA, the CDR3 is TGTGCCAGCAGCCAAGGGTCCGGTCGTTCGACCCAGTACTTC.

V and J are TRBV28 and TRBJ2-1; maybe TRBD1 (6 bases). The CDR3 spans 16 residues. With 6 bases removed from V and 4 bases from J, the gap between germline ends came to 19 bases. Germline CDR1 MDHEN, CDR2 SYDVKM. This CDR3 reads CASRVRDIGGYNEQFF. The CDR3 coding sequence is TGTGCCAGCAGAGTAAGGGACATTGGAGGATACAATGAGCAGTTCTTC.

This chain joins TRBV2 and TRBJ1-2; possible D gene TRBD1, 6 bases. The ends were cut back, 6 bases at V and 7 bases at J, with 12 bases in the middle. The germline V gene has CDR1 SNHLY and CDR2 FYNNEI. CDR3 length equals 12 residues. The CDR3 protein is CASRGTGLGYTF. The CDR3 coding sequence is TGTGCCAGCAGAGGAACAGGGCTTGGCTACACCTTC.